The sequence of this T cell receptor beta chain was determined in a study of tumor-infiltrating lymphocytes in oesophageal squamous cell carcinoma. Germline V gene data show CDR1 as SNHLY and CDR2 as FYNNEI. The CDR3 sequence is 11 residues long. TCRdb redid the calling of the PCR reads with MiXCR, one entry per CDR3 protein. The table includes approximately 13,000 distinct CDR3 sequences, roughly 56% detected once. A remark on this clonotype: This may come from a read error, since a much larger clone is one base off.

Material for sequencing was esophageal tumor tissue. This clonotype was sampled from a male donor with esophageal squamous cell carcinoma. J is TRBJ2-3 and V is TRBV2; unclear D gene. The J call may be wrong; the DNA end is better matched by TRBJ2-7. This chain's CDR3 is CASSELNEQYF. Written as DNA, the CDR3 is TGTGCCAGCAGTGAATTGAATGAGCAGTACTTC.